Listed below are T cell receptor beta chains from one sample, sequenced in a study of CD8+ T cells in alopecia areata. TCRdb keeps only in-frame clones here, not all; method: immunoSEQ multiplex PCR. This repertoire shows some 12,000 clones, roughly 57% found once; its top ten account for around an eighth. The sequenced sample consisted of skin. The receptors originated from a human donor with alopecia areata. Both conserved end residues are part of each CDR3. The order of the fields is V gene, D gene, J gene, clone size, CDR3 protein, CDR3 DNA. The D gene is left open where the match is weak. Clone size appears in some rows only: once, few, many, or a class for an expanded clone.

>TRBV7-9|NA|TRBJ2-5|few
CASSFGGETQYF
TGTGCCAGCAGCTTTGGGGGAGAGACCCAGTACTTC
>TRBV11-2|NA|TRBJ2-2|NA
CASSLVKGQRGTGELFF
TGTGCCAGCAGCTTAGTAAAGGGACAACGAGGGACCGGGGAGCTGTTTTTT
>TRBV11-2|TRBD1|TRBJ1-5|NA
CASSDRGSPQHF
TGTGCCAGCAGCGACAGGGGATCGCCCCAGCATTTT
>TRBV29-1|TRBD1|TRBJ1-2|NA
CSAGQGGGYTF
TGCAGCGCGGGACAGGGCGGCGGCTACACCTTC
>TRBV5-1|NA|TRBJ2-3|NA
CASSRGPTDTQYF
TGCGCCAGCAGCCGGGGACCAACAGATACGCAGTATTTT
>TRBV28|NA|TRBJ1-5|NA
CASWHLSNQPQHF
TGTGCCAGCTGGCATCTTTCCAATCAGCCCCAGCATTTT
>TRBV7-3|NA|TRBJ1-6|NA
CASSLTSQNNSPLHF
TGTGCCAGCAGCTTAACCTCACAGAATAATTCACCCCTCCACTTT
>TRBV11-2|NA|TRBJ2-7|NA
CASSLDRGSYF
TGTGCCAGCAGCTTAGATCGGGGTTCGTATTTC
>TRBV5-4|TRBD1|TRBJ1-2|NA
CASSLPGQTYGYTF
TGTGCCAGCAGCTTACCGGGACAGACCTATGGCTACACCTTC
>TRBV4-3|TRBD2|TRBJ2-2|medium-sized
CASSQDHSSGGYTGELFF
TGCGCCAGCAGCCAAGATCATAGTAGCGGGGGGTACACCGGGGAGCTGTTTTTT
>TRBV5-1|TRBD1|TRBJ2-1|NA
CASMVGQTENEQFF
TGCGCCAGCATGGTGGGACAGACGGAAAATGAGCAGTTCTTC
>TRBV10-3|NA|TRBJ2-7|NA
CGGVFEQYF
TGTGGGGGGGTTTTCGAGCAGTACTTC
>TRBV25-1|NA|TRBJ1-1|NA
CASSGTAGKSTEAFF
TGTGCCAGCAGTGGAACCGCGGGGAAATCAACTGAAGCTTTCTTT
>TRBV7-8|NA|TRBJ2-7|NA
CASSSSTSVSYEQYF
TGTGCCAGCAGCTCCAGTACATCGGTGTCCTACGAGCAGTACTTC
>TRBV7-6|NA|TRBJ2-1|few
CASSLVGFSPFF
TGTGCCAGCAGCTTAGTTGGTTTTAGCCCGTTCTTC
>TRBV5-1|NA|TRBJ1-2|NA
CASSLDQGSYTF
TGCGCCAGCAGCTTGGATCAGGGAAGCTACACCTTC
>TRBV6-1|TRBD2|TRBJ2-7|NA
CASSEGAGGFSYEQYF
TGTGCCAGCAGTGAAGGGGCGGGAGGTTTCTCCTACGAGCAGTACTTC
>TRBV11-2|NA|TRBJ2-7|NA
CASSQETPTYEQYF
TGTGCCAGCAGCCAAGAGACACCGACCTACGAGCAGTACTTC
>TRBV5-1|TRBD1|TRBJ1-2|NA
CASSLAPGDRGPYGYTF
TGCGCCAGCAGCTTGGCCCCGGGGGACAGGGGGCCGTATGGCTACACCTTC
>TRBV6-6|NA|TRBJ2-7|few
CASSYWGAHEQYF
TGTGCCAGCAGTTACTGGGGGGCCCACGAGCAGTACTTC
>TRBV5-1|TRBD1|TRBJ1-2|few
CASSLGTGGGYGYTF
TGCGCCAGCAGCTTAGGAACAGGGGGCGGCTATGGCTACACCTTC
>TRBV7-3|TRBD2|TRBJ2-3|NA
CASSAQGLAYTDTQYF
TGTGCCAGCAGCGCGCAAGGACTAGCGTACACAGATACGCAGTATTTT
>TRBV27|TRBD2|TRBJ2-3|NA
CASSSRTSGGVTDTQYF
TGTGCCAGCAGTTCCCGGACTAGCGGGGGTGTCACAGATACGCAGTATTTT
>TRBV6-5|NA|TRBJ1-5|NA
CASSPGFGDQPQHF
TGTGCCAGCAGTCCAGGGTTTGGGGATCAGCCCCAGCATTTT
>TRBV27|NA|TRBJ2-7|NA
CASSFSSAYEQYF
TGTGCCAGCAGTTTTTCTAGCGCCTACGAGCAGTACTTC
>TRBV28|TRBD1|TRBJ1-2|NA
CATRRSTGGSYGYTF
TGTGCCACCAGGCGGTCGACAGGGGGAAGTTACGGCTACACCTTC
>TRBV30|NA|TRBJ2-2|few
CAWDNTGELFF
TGTGCCTGGGACAACACCGGGGAGCTGTTTTTT
>TRBV29-1|TRBD1|TRBJ1-1|NA
CSVRDRESFF
TGCAGCGTTCGGGACAGGGAATCTTTCTTT
>TRBV7-9|TRBD2|TRBJ2-3|NA
CASSSSGNTDTQYF
TGTGCCAGCAGCTCTAGCGGAAACACAGATACGCAGTATTTT